The 25 T cell receptor beta chains in this list originate from one sample, sequenced in a study of T cells in Graves' hyperthyroidism and ophthalmopathy. TCR beta CDR3 region amplification was performed from RNA transcripts. The primer set for the first-round RT-PCR of the TCR CDR3 was HTBI. Using its own MiXCR run on the multiplex PCR reads, TCRdb lists one record per CDR3 protein. The sample lists under 350,000 distinct CDR3 sequences, about an eighth occurring once. Sequenced material: blood. The receptors shown here come from a woman between 40 and 50 years old with Graves' hyperthyroidism.

This clonotype was recorded many times. The chain has TRBV13 and TRBJ1-5; the D gene is possibly TRBD1 (5 bases). This CDR3 has 13 residues. Trimming stripped 4 bases from V and 4 bases from J, with 8 bases between. Germline V gene sequence: CDR1 PRHDT, CDR2 FYEKMQ (reference sequence). The CDR3 nucleotides read TGTGCCAGCAGCTCCAGGGAGAATCAGCCCCAGCATTTT. Amino acids: CASSSRENQPQHF. Supplemented by reference TRBV13 and TRBJ1-5, the full variable domain reads AAGVIQSPRHLIKEKRETATLKCYPIPRHDTVYWYQQGPGQDPQFLISFYEKMQSDKGSIPDRFSAQQFSDYHSELNMSSLELGDSALYFCASSSRENQPQHFGDGTRLSIL.

This rearrangement joins TRBV25-1 to TRBJ1-5; D is perhaps TRBD1 (5 bases). CDR1 and CDR2 (germline): MGHDK, SYGVNS. Trimming removed 2 bases at V and 0 bases at J, with 26 bases between. This CDR3 comprises 21 residues. The CDR3 nucleotides are TGTGCCAGCAGTGAACTTCACGAGGTCGACAGAATAGTTTATAGCAATCAGCCCCAGCATTTT. This sequence encodes CASSELHEVDRIVYSNQPQHF.

This clonotype has only a few counts. With a much larger clone just one base away, this may be a read error. The chain combines TRBV2 with TRBJ1-5, with D perhaps matching TRBD1 (5 bases). In germline, CDR1 is SNHLY, CDR2 FYNNEI. The ends were cut back, 3 bases at V and 5 bases at J, with 8 bases in the middle. The CDR3 length is 13 residues. The CDR3 spells CASSDWGDQPQHF. As DNA, the CDR3 is TGTGCCAGCAGTGATTGGGGGGATCAGCCCCAGCATTTT.

In the case of this clonotype: Possible read error: a much larger clone is one base away. The chain carries TRBV20-1 and TRBJ2-7; a possible D gene is TRBD2 (5 bases). This CDR3 has 14 amino acids. From germline, CDR1 is DFQATT and CDR2 SNEGSKA (reference sequence). Deletions cut 3 bases from V and 3 bases from J, with 15 bases between. CDR3 residues: CSASELEGCYEQYF. The CDR3 DNA follows: TGCAGTGCTAGCGAACTCGAGGGCTGCTACGAGCAGTACTTC.

Ten or more counts support this clonotype. This chain connects TRBV10-3 to TRBJ2-3, with D tentatively TRBD1 or TRBD2 (5 bases each). CDR1 is ENHRY, CDR2 SYGVKD, per germline. The V end was cut by 8 bases, the J end by 2 bases, with 17 bases between. The CDR3 has 15 amino acids. The CDR3 protein is CAIRPRGGNTDTQYF. In DNA, the CDR3 is TGTGCCATCCGCCCCCGGGGCGGCAACACAGATACGCAGTATTTT.

Many counts were recorded for this clonotype. The genes are TRBV28 and TRBJ1-1; the match to TRBD1 covers 7 bases. CDR1 and CDR2 (germline): MDHEN, SYDVKM. This CDR3 is built from 16 residues. The V and J ends lost 3 bases and 0 bases, in that order; junction bases with no gene match: 7. CDR3 amino acids: CASSFPGTAMNTEAFF. DNA for the CDR3: TGTGCCAGCAGTTTTCCCGGGACAGCCATGAACACTGAAGCTTTCTTT.

In regard to this clonotype: A read error is possible here, since a much larger clone lies one base away. This chain uses TRBV30 with TRBJ2-6; D gene uncertain. Germline V gives CDR1 GTSNPN, CDR2 SVGIG (reference sequence). The CDR3 runs 15 residues. The CDR3 loop is CAWSVGISGTNVLTF. CDR3 nucleotide sequence: TGTGCCTGGAGTGTAGGAATCTCTGGGACCAACGTCCTGACTTTC.

The chain has TRBV7-9 and TRBJ2-2; 9 nucleotides agree with TRBD1. J was trimmed by 1 base and V by 1 base; bases with no gene match: 1. This CDR3 has 16 residues. Germline CDR1 SEHNR, CDR2 FQNEAQ (reference sequence). The CDR3, as DNA: TGTGCCAGCAGCTTAGGACAGGGGGTGAACACCGGGGAGCTGTTTTTT. Encoded protein: CASSLGQGVNTGELFF. Based on the CDR3 plus reference TRBV7-9 and TRBJ2-2, the full variable domain is DTGVSQNPRHKITKRGQNVTFRCDPISEHNRLYWYRQTLGQGPEFLTYFQNEAQLEKSRLLSDRFSAERPKGSFSTLEIQRTEQGDSAMYLCASSLGQGVNTGELFFGEGSRLTVL.

Many counts were recorded for this clonotype. The chain carries TRBV2 and TRBJ1-5; possibly TRBD1 for D (5 bases). The CDR3 is 16 amino acids. Trimming cost V 3 bases and J 0 bases, with 12 bases left between them. CDR1 SNHLY and CDR2 FYNNEI come from the germline V gene. In DNA form, the CDR3 reads TGTGCCAGCAGTGATGGGGCGGGCCTTAGCAATCAGCCCCAGCATTTT. Its translation: CASSDGAGLSNQPQHF.

The chain uses TRBV10-3 and TRBJ2-1, with 8 nucleotides matching TRBD1. This CDR3 is 14 amino acids long. Germline trimming cut 7 bases from V and 3 bases from J; bases unmatched to any gene: 5. The germline V gene encodes CDR1 ENHRY and CDR2 SYGVKD. In DNA form, the CDR3 reads TGTGCCATCACCTCAGGGGGCGGCTACAATGAGCAGTTCTTC. Protein product: CAITSGGGYNEQFF.

This clonotype showed up many times. This chain connects TRBV7-2 to TRBJ1-5; D gene ambiguous. The length of the CDR3 is 13 residues. V was cut by 5 bases and J by 8 bases, with 13 bases left in between. Germline V lookup: CDR1 SGHTA, CDR2 FQGNSA. The CDR3 nucleotides are TGTGCCAGCAGCGTGGACTTAAGGAAGCCCCAGCATTTT. It translates to CASSVDLRKPQHF.

The chain is built from TRBV6-5 and TRBJ2-1; D may be TRBD2 (6 bases). V lost 4 bases, J lost 4 bases, and 11 bases lay in between. There are 14 residues in the CDR3. Germline CDR1 reads MNHEY; CDR2 reads SVGAGI. Here the CDR3 DNA reads TGTGCCAGCAGTTCACCGGGAGTATACAATGAGCAGTTCTTC. Translated, it gives CASSSPGVYNEQFF.

This clonotype was picked up a small number of times. The chain is built from TRBV15 and TRBJ2-2, with 8 bases fitting TRBD2. The CDR3 is 15 amino acids. V was clipped by 7 bases and J by 0 bases; unmatched bases: 4. The germline gives CDR1 LNHNV, CDR2 YYDKDF (reference sequence). The CDR3 is CATTGGRPNTGELFF. The CDR3 nucleotides read TGTGCCACCACCGGCGGGAGGCCGAACACCGGGGAGCTGTTTTTT.

This clonotype has at least ten counts. This rearrangement joins TRBV28 to TRBJ2-2, with 10 nucleotides matching TRBD1. Trimming at V came to 6 bases and at J to 2 bases, leaving 9 bases not matched to a gene. Looked up from germline, CDR1 is MDHEN and CDR2 is SYDVKM. This CDR3 has 17 amino acids. CDR3 coding DNA: TGTGCCAGCAGGCCCGAGTGGACAGGGGGAAACACCGGGGAGCTGTTTTTT. Encoded protein: CASRPEWTGGNTGELFF.

The chain employs TRBV20-1 and TRBJ2-3, with TRBD1 matching over 8 bases. From germline, CDR1 is DFQATT and CDR2 SNEGSKA (reference sequence). CDR3 length equals 14 residues. With V trimmed by 2 bases and J by 2 bases, 3 bases remained unmatched. CDR3 sequence: CSARQGAVTDTQYF. The CDR3 DNA follows: TGCAGTGCTAGACAGGGGGCGGTCACAGATACGCAGTATTTT.

This clonotype was counted at least ten times. The chain uses TRBV12-3 or TRBV12-4 and TRBJ2-7; 10 nucleotides agree with TRBD2. The CDR3 runs to 15 residues. J lost 3 bases, V lost 6 bases, and 8 bases had no gene match. The CDR3 sequence is CASRVGTSVLYEQYF. The CDR3 nucleotides read TGTGCCAGCAGGGTAGGGACTAGCGTCCTCTACGAGCAGTACTTC.

This clonotype has ten or more counts. V usage is TRBV3-1 and J usage is TRBJ1-2; maybe TRBD1 (5 bases). CDR3 size: 15 residues. The ends were cut back, 0 bases at V and 4 bases at J, with 12 bases in the middle. CDR1 LGHDT and CDR2 YNNKEL come from the germline V gene (reference sequence). In DNA form, the CDR3 reads TGTGCCAGCAGCCAAGATGACAGACACCCCTATGGCTACACCTTC. Its protein product is CASSQDDRHPYGYTF.

This clonotype came up many times. The CDR3 nucleotides read TGTGCCAGCAGTTACTCGTTGGCTGTAGGCACTGAAGCTTTCTTT. It yields the protein CASSYSLAVGTEAFF. V usage is TRBV6-5 and J usage is TRBJ1-1; D is unclear. Trimming removed 0 bases at V and 4 bases at J, with 12 bases between. The CDR3 is 15 amino acids. Per germline, CDR1 MNHEY and CDR2 SVGAGI.

In its sample, this clonotype was seen a few times. J is TRBJ1-5 and V is TRBV19; 10 bases fit TRBD1. The length of the CDR3 is 14 residues. The V and J ends lost 6 bases and 5 bases, in that order; junction bases with no gene match: 4. Germline assignment: CDR1 LNHDA and CDR2 SQIVND (reference sequence). The CDR3 sequence is CASSRDRGYQPQHF. The CDR3 DNA reads TGTGCCAGTAGCCGGGACAGGGGATATCAGCCCCAGCATTTT.

This clonotype was detected many times. This chain connects TRBV12-3 or TRBV12-4 to TRBJ1-1, with D perhaps matching TRBD1 (5 bases). The CDR3 has 15 residues. V was pared by 4 bases and J by 1 base, with 13 bases between. The CDR3 is CASSSPLTGNTEAFF. The CDR3 DNA is TGTGCCAGCAGTTCCCCATTAACAGGGAACACTGAAGCTTTCTTT.

This clonotype was counted ten times or more. CDR3 DNA sequence: TGTGCCAGCAGTGAAATGCTCAATCAGCCCCAGCATTTT. Its protein product is CASSEMLNQPQHF. The gene calls are TRBV6-1 and TRBJ1-5; D is unresolved. CDR3 size: 13 residues. Deletions cut 2 bases from V and 3 bases from J, with 5 bases between. The germline gives CDR1 MNHNS, CDR2 SASEGT.

The chain employs TRBV7-9 and TRBJ1-2, with TRBD1 as a possible D gene (6 bases). Looked up from germline, CDR1 is SEHNR and CDR2 is FQNEAQ (reference sequence). There are 13 residues in the CDR3. V was shortened by 5 bases and J by 8 bases, with 15 bases between the two germline ends. The CDR3 region is CASSPDRSWGYTF. DNA for the CDR3: TGTGCCAGCAGCCCAGACAGGTCCTGGGGCTACACCTTC.

This clonotype appeared a few times. It may be a read error: a sequence one base away is much more abundant. This chain's CDR3 is CASSPWTGRAFF. In DNA, the CDR3 is TGTGCCAGCAGTCCCTGGACAGGGAGAGCTTTCTTT. This sequence joins TRBV28 and TRBJ1-1; 8 bases are shared with TRBD1. This CDR3 contains 12 residues. V lost 5 bases to trimming and J lost 10 bases; unmatched junction nucleotides: 6. Germline V CDR1 and CDR2: MDHEN, SYDVKM.

This clonotype was counted a few times. The rearrangement links TRBV20-1 to TRBJ2-4; 8 bases match TRBD2. Germline CDR1 and CDR2: DFQATT and SNEGSKA (reference sequence). The CDR3 is 16 residues long. After removal of 4 bases from V and 0 bases from J, the junction contained 8 bases not matched to a gene. The CDR3 here is CSATSTSGIAKNIQYF. CDR3 DNA sequence: TGCAGTGCTACCTCCACTAGCGGCATAGCCAAAAACATTCAGTACTTC.

CDR3 nucleotide sequence: TGTGCCAGTAGTACCTTAGGACTAGCGGACAATGAGCAGTTCTTC. It translates to CASSTLGLADNEQFF. V is TRBV19 and J is TRBJ2-1; 10 nucleotides line up with TRBD2. This CDR3 has 15 amino acids. Germline V gives CDR1 LNHDA, CDR2 SQIVND (reference sequence). Losses at the gene ends were 4 bases for V and 5 bases for J; bases not matched to a gene: 5.